This TCR beta chain was identified during a study of identifying expanded T cells in peripheral blood. Study-level points and caveats: Across healthy donors, higher total template counts meant significantly greater roughly 2-week count variance.

During the collection period, no donor immune events like infections were recorded. A note on this clone: Its antigen remains unidentified. Other DNA sequences in the sample encode the same CDR3.

CDR1 is SNHLY, CDR2 FYNNEI, per germline. The V and J ends lost 1 base and 7 bases respectively, with 17 bases between them. The CDR3 is 17 residues long. Produced via immunoSEQ multiplex PCR; TCRdb's table is partial and in-frame only. In the table there are roughly 90,000 clones, approximately 85% of which are singletons. This chain joins TRBV2 and TRBJ1-6; TRBD1 is a possible D gene (5 bases). The receptor's source is a person aged 18 to 75 in good health. Material for sequencing was blood. The CDR3: CASSEVLAGRRNSPLHF. In DNA form, the CDR3 reads TGTGCCAGCAGTGAAGTTTTAGCGGGACGCCGAAATTCACCCCTCCACTTT.